The 6 T cell receptor beta chains reported below all come from one sample, sequenced in a study of molecular identifiers for immune sequencing clone quantification. TCRdb processed the PCR reads anew with MiXCR; each CDR3 protein has one entry. This sample yields 400,000 to 600,000 distinct CDR3 sequences, of which about 26% are seen a single time; around 0.8% belongs to the top ten. Sequenced sample: naive CD8+ T cells from blood, with Jurkat cell RNA spiked in. Specified subset: FACS-sorted CD8+CD4-CCR7+CD45RA+ naive T cells. The receptors here all came from a human donor in good health. Some libraries in this study had Jurkat cell RNA spiked in.

This chain uses TRBV19 with TRBJ2-7; possibly TRBD2 for D (6 bases). Germline CDR1 LNHDA, CDR2 SQIVND (reference sequence). The CDR3 loop spans 14 amino acids. Trimming cost V 5 bases and J 2 bases, with 13 bases left between them. As DNA, the CDR3 is TGTGCCAGTAGTTGGAGGGACGGGACCTACGAGCAGTACTTC. It encodes CASSWRDGTYEQYF.

This clonotype occurred many times. The chain links TRBV5-4 to TRBJ2-3; D call uncertain. The germline V and J ends were trimmed by 3 bases and 2 bases, with 4 bases remaining between them. In germline, CDR1 is SGHNT, CDR2 YYREEE (reference sequence). The CDR3 is made up of 12 amino acids. The DNA of the CDR3 is TGTGCCAGCAGCTCTATCACAGATACGCAGTATTTT. Residues: CASSSITDTQYF.

This clonotype was recorded many times. V and J are TRBV5-4 and TRBJ2-3; 7 bases fit TRBD1. The CDR3 sequence is 15 residues long. After removal of 2 bases from V and 3 bases from J, the junction contained 6 bases not matched to a gene. The germline gives CDR1 SGHNT, CDR2 YYREEE (reference sequence). The CDR3 nucleotides are TGTGCCAGCAGCTTATACAGGGGCGCGACAGATACGCAGTATTTT. This translates into CASSLYRGATDTQYF.

Comment on this clonotype: A much larger clone is a single base away; this may be a read error. This rearrangement joins TRBV28 to TRBJ1-4; TRBD1 is a possible D gene (6 bases). The CDR3 spans 17 residues. The V gene's germline CDR1 is MDHEN and CDR2 SYDVKM. Trimming took off 4 bases at V and 8 bases at J, with 23 bases between the two ends. The CDR3 bases are TGTGCCAGCAGTTCATACCCGGGGGCTGGATCGGGCGAAAAACTGTTTTTT. Its protein is CASSSYPGAGSGEKLFF.

Many counts were recorded for this clonotype. The rearrangement links TRBV5-6 to TRBJ2-7, with 9 nucleotides matching TRBD1. V lost 4 bases, J lost 6 bases, and 5 bases stayed unmatched. The CDR3 length is 13 residues. CDR1 and CDR2 from the germline V gene are SGHDT and YYEEEE. CDR3: CASSTGTGREQYF. The CDR3 DNA follows: TGTGCCAGCAGCACGGGGACAGGGCGCGAGCAGTACTTC.

The rearrangement joins TRBV27 to TRBJ2-5; 7 nucleotides align to TRBD2. CDR1 and CDR2 from the germline V gene are MNHEY and SMNVEV (reference sequence). J was trimmed by 1 base and V by 6 bases; bases with no gene match: 8. This CDR3 is 15 amino acids long. CDR3 loop: CASSRVTSAQETQYF. CDR3 coding DNA: TGTGCCAGCAGCCGGGTAACTAGCGCCCAAGAGACCCAGTACTTC.